This T cell receptor beta chain was recorded in a study of cytomegalovirus exposure and HLA in healthy donors. The study's findings and limits: Rare TCR sequences predominated, though certain public TCRs were found in many donors. Cytomegalovirus-associated TCR beta chains were listed, numbering over 150.

A note on this clone: Its antigen is not known.

Using immunoSEQ multiplex PCR, the repertoire was profiled, and TCRdb retains in-frame clones only, with some absent. The top ten clones hold about 3.3% of a sample with 71,000 or so clones, approximately 94% of them seen once. Germline CDR1 is SGHRS and CDR2 is YFSETQ. The CDR3 runs to 14 residues. Trimming removed 4 bases at V and 5 bases at J, with 16 bases between. The TCR comes from a woman under 30 in good health and CMV-seropositive. Sequenced sample: PBMCs. The rearrangement links TRBV5-1 to TRBJ2-7, with D maybe TRBD1 (6 bases). The CDR3 loop is CASSPDYGGNEQYF. DNA for the CDR3: TGCGCCAGCAGCCCGGATTATGGGGGCAACGAGCAGTACTTC.